These 22 T cell receptor beta chains originate from one sample sequenced in a study of blood T cell repertoires in COVID-19. Method: immunoSEQ multiplex PCR; TCRdb's copy keeps in-frame clones and lacks some. The sample records 110,000 or so clones, about four fifths being singletons. Sequenced sample: peripheral blood. The receptors originated from a woman in her thirties or forties with acute or convalescent COVID-19.

This clone has more than one count but fewer than ten. This specimen includes other DNA sequences encoding the same CDR3. The chain recombines TRBV7-2 with TRBJ1-6; no clear D. The germline CDR1 and CDR2 sequences are SGHTA and FQGNSA. The CDR3 runs 14 residues. V lost 4 bases and J lost 0, with 4 bases in between. The CDR3 loop is CASSSGSYNSPLHF. The CDR3 DNA is TGTGCCAGCAGCTCCGGCTCCTATAATTCACCCCTCCACTTT. The full variable domain, in which reference TRBV7-2 and TRBJ1-6 provide the parts outside the CDR3, is GAGVSQSPSNKVTEKGKDVELRCDPISGHTALYWYRQSLGQGLEFLIYFQGNSAPDKSGLPSDRFSAERTGGSVSTLTIQRTQQEDSAVYLCASSSGSYNSPLHFGNGTRLTVT.

V gene TRBV11-2 combines with J gene TRBJ2-7; the match to TRBD1 covers 8 bases. Germline V CDR1 and CDR2: SGHAT, FQNNGV. The V gene end was trimmed by 5 bases and the J gene end by 2 bases; junction bases not matched to a gene: 8. The CDR3 is made up of 15 amino acids. Written as DNA, the CDR3 is TGTGCCAGCAGCCGTGGACAGGGAGTAACCTACGAGCAGTACTTC. Its protein product is CASSRGQGVTYEQYF.

The chain is built from TRBV9 and TRBJ2-3; perhaps TRBD2 as D (5 bases). Deletions cut 4 bases from V and 0 bases from J, with 12 bases between. CDR3 length equals 15 residues. Germline V gene data show CDR1 as SGDLS and CDR2 as YYNGEE. CDR3 protein: CASSPIGGSTDTQYF. DNA for the CDR3: TGTGCCAGCAGCCCTATAGGAGGAAGCACAGATACGCAGTATTTT.

There are a few counts of this clone. The rearrangement uses TRBV29-1 and TRBJ2-7, with D possibly TRBD1 on 5 matching bases. Trimming shortened V by 7 bases and J by 3 bases, and 16 bases separated the two germline ends. The germline gives CDR1 SQVTM, CDR2 ANQGSEA. The CDR3 sequence is 13 residues long. CDR3 nucleotides: TGCAGCGCCAAAGGGGTTCAATTCTACGAGCAGTACTTC. As protein: CSAKGVQFYEQYF.

This chain links TRBV2 with TRBJ1-5; 9 nucleotides agree with TRBD1. Germline V gives CDR1 SNHLY, CDR2 FYNNEI. The CDR3 consists of 14 residues. The V and J ends lost 8 bases and 7 bases, in that order; junction bases with no gene match: 9. For the CDR3, the DNA is TGTGCCAGCGGCCGGACAGGGGTCCGACAGCCCCAGCATTTT. This gives the protein CASGRTGVRQPQHF.

The chain has TRBV7-2 and TRBJ1-2; TRBD1 might be the D (5 bases). CDR1 SGHTA and CDR2 FQGNSA come from the germline V gene. V was trimmed by 2 bases and J by 7 bases, leaving 5 bases between them. This CDR3 has 11 residues. The CDR3 nucleotides are TGTGCCAGCAGCTTAAGGGGTGGCTACACCTTC. Its protein is CASSLRGGYTF.

The rearrangement links TRBV7-8 to TRBJ2-1; D perhaps matches TRBD1 (6 bases). Trimming left V 3 bases short and J 4 bases short, with 19 bases between. There are 17 residues in the CDR3. Germline V lookup: CDR1 SGHVS, CDR2 FQNEAQ. The CDR3, as DNA: TGTGCCAGCAGCTTCCTCATGGGGGCTAAGGGATACAATGAGCAGTTCTTC. It encodes CASSFLMGAKGYNEQFF. The full variable domain, completed using reference TRBV7-8 and TRBJ2-1, is GAGVSQSPRYKVAKRGQDVALRCDPISGHVSLFWYQQALGQGPEFLTYFQNEAQLDKSGLPSDRFFAERPEGSVSTLKIQRTQQEDSAVYLCASSFLMGAKGYNEQFFGPGTRLTVL.

The chain couples TRBV7-2 to TRBJ2-5; 9 positions agree with TRBD2. This CDR3 is built from 14 residues. CDR1 is SGHTA and CDR2 is FQGNSA in the germline V gene. V shed 3 bases, J shed 6 bases, and the junction held 5 bases outside the gene matches. CDR3 loop: CASSLERGAKTQYF. CDR3 DNA: TGTGCCAGCAGCTTGGAGCGGGGGGCGAAGACCCAGTACTTC.

The CDR3 protein is CASSFSQGKQYF. The CDR3 nucleotides read TGTGCCAGCAGCTTTTCTCAGGGCAAGCAGTACTTC. The rearrangement joins TRBV7-9 to TRBJ2-7, with TRBD1 as a possible D gene (5 bases). CDR1 and CDR2 (germline): SEHNR, FQNEAQ (reference sequence). V was clipped by 3 bases and J by 8 bases, with 11 bases between them. The CDR3 is made up of 12 amino acids.

The rearrangement links TRBV9 to TRBJ2-2, with D tentatively TRBD1 (5 bases). The V gene lost 3 bases and the J gene lost 0 bases, with 9 bases spanning the gap. The CDR3 is made up of 15 amino acids. Germline V gene data show CDR1 as SGDLS and CDR2 as YYNGEE. The CDR3 here is CASSGSGTNTGELFF. CDR3 DNA sequence: TGTGCCAGCAGCGGTTCAGGGACGAACACCGGGGAGCTGTTTTTT.

V and J are TRBV7-9 and TRBJ1-2, with 9 bases lining up with TRBD1. The CDR3 spans 13 residues. Germline-derived CDR1 and CDR2 are SEHNR and FQNEAQ (reference sequence). V was pared by 4 bases and J by 8 bases, with 5 bases of the junction left unmatched. The CDR3 loop reads CASSYGTGKGYTF. The CDR3 DNA sequence: TGTGCCAGCAGCTATGGGACAGGGAAAGGCTACACCTTC.

This clone was seen a handful of times. V is TRBV3-1 (or the pseudogene TRBV3-2) and J is TRBJ1-4; 7 nucleotides line up with TRBD1. CDR1 is LGHDT and CDR2 is YNNKEL in the germline V gene (reference sequence). V was pared by 4 bases and J by 10 bases, with 3 bases of the junction left unmatched. This CDR3 contains 12 residues. Written as DNA, the CDR3 is TGTGCCAGCAGCCGCGACAGGGCAAAACTGTTTTTT. As protein: CASSRDRAKLFF.

The gene calls are TRBV7-6 and TRBJ2-7; TRBD2 matches at 11 bases. The length of the CDR3 is 15 residues. V dropped 4 bases and J dropped 1; count of bases not matched to a gene: 3. Germline loops: CDR1 SGHVS, CDR2 FNYEAQ. The CDR3 DNA reads TGTGCCAGCAGCTCCGGGACTAGCGGTTCCTACGAGCAGTACTTC. Amino acids: CASSSGTSGSYEQYF.

The V and J genes are TRBV9 and TRBJ1-3; maybe TRBD1 (5 bases). V lost 4 bases and J 4 bases, leaving 12 bases between the germline ends. Germline V CDR1 and CDR2: SGDLS, YYNGEE. The length of the CDR3 is 14 residues. The CDR3 DNA reads TGTGCCAGCAGCTGGGGGGTATCGGGAAACACCATATATTTT. As protein: CASSWGVSGNTIYF. Using reference TRBV9 and TRBJ1-3 for the parts outside the CDR3, the full variable domain is DSGVTQTPKHLITATGQRVTLRCSPRSGDLSVYWYQQSLDQGLQFLIQYYNGEERAKGNILERFSAQQFPDLHSELNLSSLELGDSALYFCASSWGVSGNTIYFGEGSWLTVV.

This clone appeared a few times. J is TRBJ1-1 and V is TRBV27, with TRBD1 matching over 8 bases. This CDR3 has 15 amino acids. V lost 5 bases and J lost 10; bases outside the gene matches: 15. Germline-derived CDR1 and CDR2 are MNHEY and SMNVEV (reference sequence). In DNA, the CDR3 is TGTGCCAGCAGTCCCCGGGACAGGCCCAACTTGGGAGCTTTCTTT. As protein: CASSPRDRPNLGAFF.

The chain links TRBV5-1 to TRBJ2-3; D not resolved. The germline V gene has CDR1 SGHRS and CDR2 YFSETQ. V shed 2 bases and J shed 5 bases, with 6 bases lying between them. The CDR3 loop spans 12 amino acids. CDR3 sequence reads: CASSFGEDTQYF. CDR3 DNA: TGCGCCAGCAGCTTTGGAGAAGATACGCAGTATTTT.

This clone was seen a handful of times. The V call is TRBV3-1 (or the pseudogene TRBV3-2), the J call TRBJ1-3; D is uncertain. The CDR3 covers 19 residues. The V gene's germline CDR1 is LGHDT and CDR2 YNNKEL (reference sequence). Trimming shortened V by 3 bases and J by 0 bases, and 21 bases separated the two germline ends. In nucleotides, the CDR3 is TGTGCCAGCAGCCAGGATATCGGTAACTGGGCGCACTCTGGAAACACCATATATTTT. Translating gives CASSQDIGNWAHSGNTIYF.

The chain uses TRBV5-1 and TRBJ1-3; D possibly corresponds to TRBD1 (5 bases). V was shortened by 3 bases and J by 0 bases, with 19 bases between the two germline ends. CDR3 length: 18 residues. The germline gives CDR1 SGHRS, CDR2 YFSETQ. This CDR3 reads CASSSRGTTGSSGNTIYF. For the CDR3, the DNA is TGCGCCAGCAGCTCGCGGGGGACGACTGGAAGCTCTGGAAACACCATATATTTT.

The chain is built from TRBV5-8 and TRBJ2-3, with 9 bases lining up with TRBD1. This CDR3 contains 16 residues. The germline CDR1 and CDR2 sequences are SGHTS and YDEGEE. With 3 bases clipped from V and 5 bases from J, the junction kept 10 bases outside the gene matches. The CDR3 bases are TGTGCCAGCAGCTCCACAGGGGGCGCTTCTAAAGATACGCAGTATTTT. Translation gives CASSSTGGASKDTQYF.

This clone appeared a single time. The chain is built from TRBV6-6 and TRBJ2-7, with TRBD1 matching 11 bases. CDR1 and CDR2 from the germline V gene are MNHNY and SVGAGI (reference sequence). V shed 8 bases and J 0 bases; nucleotides not matched to a gene: 3. The CDR3 spans 14 residues. CDR3 nucleotide sequence: TGTGCCAGCGGGGACAGGGGGTTCTCCTACGAGCAGTACTTC. This translates into CASGDRGFSYEQYF.

The gene calls are TRBV25-1 and TRBJ1-6; no clear D gene. This CDR3 comprises 13 residues. The V and J ends lost 5 bases and 7 bases respectively, with 9 bases between them. The germline gives CDR1 MGHDK, CDR2 SYGVNS. The chain's CDR3 is CASSYSINSPLHF. The CDR3 DNA reads as TGTGCCAGCAGTTACAGTATCAATTCACCCCTCCACTTT.

This clone was detected only a few times. The rearrangement links TRBV6-6 to TRBJ2-1; TRBD2 aligns across 11 bases. From germline, CDR1 is MNHNY and CDR2 SVGAGI (reference sequence). The CDR3 extends over 17 amino acids. V trimming: 5 bases; J trimming: 5 bases; junction bases outside the gene matches: 11. This CDR3 is CASSPRASGGTNNEQFF. CDR3 nucleotides: TGTGCCAGCAGTCCCCGGGCTAGCGGGGGGACCAACAATGAGCAGTTCTTC.